This TCR beta chain appears in the sequencing data of a study of T cell repertoires in cytomegalovirus infection. Study-level information: It was the public TCR beta signatures that indicated both CMV infection and matching HLA type.

This clonotype occurred a few times. Antigen unknown. From the reads, TCRdb called clonotypes with MiXCR, one entry per CDR3 protein. The sample records approximately 250,000 distinct CDR3 sequences, approximately 13% being singletons. Germline values: CDR1 SGHDN, CDR2 FVKESK. CDR3 length: 13 amino acids. V was pared by 0 bases and J by 5 bases, with 7 bases between. Regarding the study as a whole: HLA-C-restricted CMV clonotypes gave the most frequent clonotype in two of eight donors.

This sequence joins TRBV14 and TRBJ1-1, with D maybe TRBD1 (5 bases). Sample: PBMCs. The clonotype was recovered from a human donor in good health (CMV status not recorded). Some clones in this sample may be carry-over from other donors' samples. In nucleotides, the CDR3 is TGTGCCAGCAGCCAAGATGGGACGACTGAAGCTTTCTTT. Translating gives CASSQDGTTEAFF.